This T cell receptor beta chain was recorded in a study of shared clonotypes between healthy human individuals. CDR3 length: 16 residues. CDR1 and CDR2 (germline): SGHNT, YENEEA. With 2 bases removed from V and 0 bases from J, the gap between germline ends came to 12 bases. Over several immunoSEQ plates, each subset's genomic DNA was distributed in even portions. Sequenced by immunoSEQ multiplex PCR; TCRdb stores in-frame clones only, minus some. The data hold about 1.5 million clones, with roughly 98% observed a single time. In the CD4+ fraction, cells were divided into CD45RA+ naive and CD45RA-negative memory subsets.

The chain employs TRBV11-3 and TRBJ2-3; possible D gene TRBD2, 6 bases. Sequenced sample: naive CD4+ T cells sorted from blood. Subset indicated: CD45RA+ positively selected. The clonotype comes from a man aged 25 to 45 in good health. CDR3: CASSLFGGESTDTQYF. The CDR3 bases are TGTGCCAGCAGCTTATTCGGCGGGGAAAGCACAGATACGCAGTATTTT.